One and the same sample provided the 8 T cell receptor beta chains below, sequenced in a study of molecular identifiers for immune sequencing clone quantification. TCRdb redid the calling of the PCR reads with MiXCR, one entry per CDR3 protein. The sample shows approximately 630,000 distinct CDR3 sequences, 25% of them seen only once. Specimen: naive CD8+ T cells from blood, with Jurkat cell RNA spiked in. Subset: FACS-sorted CD8+CD4-CCR7+CD45RA+ naive T cells. The receptor set was obtained from a human donor in good health. Some libraries in this study had Jurkat cell RNA spiked in.

About this clonotype itself: Given a much more abundant clone one base away, this may be a read error. The chain recombines TRBV4-1 with TRBJ1-6; no reliable D call. This CDR3 region has 17 residues. CDR1 is MGHRA, CDR2 YSYEKL, per germline. The V end lost 0 bases, the J end lost 5 bases, and 14 bases lay between the germline ends. CDR3 in DNA: TGCGCCAGCAGCCAAGATAACCCCCGGCTACATAATTCACCCCTCCACTTT. It specifies CASSQDNPRLHNSPLHF.

The chain joins TRBV11-2 to TRBJ2-7; D perhaps matches TRBD1 (5 bases). Germline values: CDR1 SGHAT, CDR2 FQNNGV. Trimming left V 2 bases short and J 3 bases short, with 11 bases between. This CDR3 is 14 amino acids long. Here the CDR3 reads CASSLWAGHYEQYF. CDR3 in DNA: TGTGCCAGCAGCTTATGGGCAGGACACTACGAGCAGTACTTC.

As for this clonotype: A single base separates this from a much larger clone, so it may be a read error. This chain links TRBV3-1 with TRBJ2-7; perhaps D is TRBD1 or TRBD2 (5 bases each). V was clipped by 4 bases and J by 3 bases, with 16 bases between them. Per the germline V gene, CDR1 is LGHDT and CDR2 is YNNKEL (reference sequence). The CDR3 has 15 residues. CDR3 DNA sequence: TGTGCCAGCAGCCCGCCGGGACCGGCCTTCTACGAGCAGTACTTC. Protein: CASSPPGPAFYEQYF.

In the case of this clonotype: A much bigger clone sits one base away, suggesting this may be a read error. The chain couples TRBV24-1 to TRBJ2-1; tentative D call: TRBD2 (5 bases). Germline V lookup: CDR1 KGHDR, CDR2 SFDVKD. The CDR3 consists of 13 residues. CDR3 DNA sequence: TGTGCCACCAGTTTTCGGGGTACGGATGAGCAGTCCTTC. Amino acid sequence: CATSFRGTDEQSF.

To note about this clonotype: This may be a read error: a much more frequent sequence differs by one nucleotide. The genes are TRBV27 and TRBJ1-1; D uncertain. The length of the CDR3 is 15 residues. Trimming took 5 bases from V and 5 from J, leaving 18 bases between them. The V gene's germline CDR1 is MNHEY and CDR2 SMNVEV (reference sequence). This CDR3 is CASSPWGDPVTEAFF. The DNA of the CDR3 is TGTGCCAGCAGTCCCTGGGGAGACCCGGTAACTGAAGCTTTCTTT.

There are many counts of this clonotype. The chain recombines TRBV24-1 with TRBJ1-1, with D possibly TRBD1 on 5 matching bases. CDR3 length: 14 amino acids. Germline loops: CDR1 KGHDR, CDR2 SFDVKD. V lost 2 bases to trimming and J lost 0 bases, with 6 bases between them. The chain's CDR3 is CATSDSGMNTEAFF. CDR3 DNA sequence: TGTGCCACCAGTGATTCAGGGATGAACACTGAAGCTTTCTTT.

With respect to this clonotype: Given a much more abundant clone one base away, this may be a read error. This rearrangement joins TRBV28 to TRBJ1-5; 8 bases map to TRBD1. The germline CDR1 and CDR2 sequences are MDHEN and SYDVKM. The CDR3 runs to 15 residues. CDR3 sequence: CASSNQGASDQLQHF. CDR3 DNA sequence: TGTGCCAGCAGTAATCAGGGGGCTTCGGATCAGCTCCAGCATTTT.

CDR3 residues: CASSGDYRIYEQYF. In nucleotides, the CDR3 is TGTGCCAGCTCGGGGGACTACAGGATCTACGAGCAGTACTTC. This chain joins TRBV18 and TRBJ2-7, with 7 positions matching TRBD2. The CDR3 length is 14 residues. Germline V CDR1 and CDR2: KGHSH, LQKENI. Losses at the gene ends were 6 bases for V and 3 bases for J; bases not matched to a gene: 8.